A selection of T cell receptor beta chains follows, all from one sample in a study of blood T cell repertoires in COVID-19. TCRdb's table, derived via immunoSEQ multiplex PCR, lists solely in-frame clones and lacks some. The data contain roughly 360,000 clones, around 83% of them singletons. Sequencing was done on a sample of PBMCs or T cells enriched from blood (not recorded which). These TCRs come from a woman aged 45-65 years who had recovered from COVID-19. Each CDR3 is given with its conserved first and last residue. Each record gives: J gene, D gene, V gene, clone size, CDR3 protein, CDR3 DNA. A D gene is named only where the DNA matches it firmly. Clone size is shown for a subset of rows, as once, few, many or a class of expanded clone.

J: TRBJ2-1; D: TRBD2; V: TRBV19; size: NA; CDR3: CATARGAGGPVDEQFF; DNA: TGTGCCACCGCCCGAGGGGCGGGAGGGCCTGTCGATGAGCAGTTCTTC
J: TRBJ1-1; D: NA; V: TRBV29-1; size: NA; CDR3: CSVGPLAQAFF; DNA: TGCAGCGTTGGTCCACTCGCTCAAGCTTTCTTT
J: TRBJ1-4; D: NA; V: TRBV28; size: NA; CDR3: CASKTGTTNEKLFF; DNA: TGTGCCAGCAAAACAGGGACAACTAATGAAAAACTGTTTTTT
J: TRBJ1-2; D: TRBD1; V: TRBV5-6; size: NA; CDR3: CASSLGTGATNYGYTF; DNA: TGTGCCAGCAGCTTGGGTACAGGGGCAACCAACTATGGCTACACCTTC
J: TRBJ1-2; D: TRBD1; V: TRBV19; size: NA; CDR3: CASSIKGADYGYTF; DNA: TGTGCCAGTAGTATCAAGGGGGCAGACTATGGCTACACCTTC
J: TRBJ1-3; D: NA; V: TRBV11-2; size: once; CDR3: CASSLERGNTIYF; DNA: TGTGCCAGCAGCTTAGAACGGGGAAACACCATATATTTT
J: TRBJ1-2; D: TRBD1; V: TRBV30; size: NA; CDR3: CAWSRTGELDGYTF; DNA: TGTGCCTGGAGCCGGACAGGGGAGTTGGATGGCTACACCTTC
J: TRBJ1-1; D: NA; V: TRBV6-2/TRBV6-3; size: NA; CDR3: CASSYTRGGEGAFF; DNA: TGTGCCAGCAGTTATACCCGGGGGGGAGAAGGGGCTTTCTTT
J: TRBJ2-7; D: TRBD1; V: TRBV18; size: NA; CDR3: CASSIGQGIAYEQYF; DNA: TGTGCCAGCTCAATAGGACAGGGGATCGCCTACGAGCAGTACTTC
J: TRBJ2-3; D: TRBD1; V: TRBV27; size: NA; CDR3: CASSPLSGTGADTQYF; DNA: TGTGCCAGCAGTCCACTATCCGGGACAGGTGCAGATACGCAGTATTTT
J: TRBJ1-2; D: NA; V: TRBV4-1; size: few; CDR3: CASSQGAAANYGYTF; DNA: TGCGCCAGCAGCCAAGGGGCAGCGGCAAACTATGGCTACACCTTC
J: TRBJ2-3; D: TRBD1; V: TRBV5-6; size: NA; CDR3: CASSCDTLGTGICADTQYF; DNA: TGTGCCAGCAGCTGCGATACCTTAGGGACAGGGATATGCGCAGATACGCAGTATTTT
J: TRBJ2-7; D: TRBD2; V: TRBV27; size: NA; CDR3: CASSPGLRHYEQYF; DNA: TGTGCCAGCAGTCCGGGACTAAGGCACTACGAGCAGTACTTC
J: TRBJ2-2; D: NA; V: TRBV3-1/TRBV3-2; size: few; CDR3: CASSPGLQNTGELFF; DNA: TGTGCCAGCAGCCCGGGACTCCAGAACACCGGGGAGCTGTTTTTT
J: TRBJ1-1; D: NA; V: TRBV6-4; size: few; CDR3: CASSDKDRGNTEAFF; DNA: TGTGCCAGCAGTGACAAGGACAGAGGGAACACTGAAGCTTTCTTT
J: TRBJ1-1; D: NA; V: TRBV4-1; size: NA; CDR3: CASSQERFTEAFF; DNA: TGCGCCAGCAGCCAAGAGAGATTCACTGAAGCTTTCTTT
J: TRBJ2-1; D: NA; V: TRBV27; size: NA; CDR3: CASSLEGAKENNEQFF; DNA: TGTGCCAGCAGTTTGGAGGGGGCTAAAGAGAACAATGAGCAGTTCTTC
J: TRBJ2-7; D: NA; V: TRBV9; size: NA; CDR3: CASSVEREYEQYF; DNA: TGTGCCAGCAGCGTAGAGAGGGAGTACGAGCAGTACTTC
J: TRBJ1-1; D: NA; V: TRBV19; size: NA; CDR3: CASRSRGNTEAFF; DNA: TGTGCCAGTAGGTCCAGGGGGAACACTGAAGCTTTCTTT
J: TRBJ2-7; D: TRBD1; V: TRBV25-1; size: NA; CDR3: CASRAGQGAYEQYF; DNA: TGTGCCAGCAGGGCGGGACAGGGGGCCTACGAGCAGTACTTC
J: TRBJ1-5; D: TRBD1; V: TRBV9; size: NA; CDR3: CASSVGDRGQPQHF; DNA: TGTGCCAGCAGCGTAGGCGACAGGGGCCAGCCCCAGCATTTT
J: TRBJ2-1; D: TRBD2; V: TRBV3-1/TRBV3-2; size: NA; CDR3: CATSKRLAGGRSSNEQFF; DNA: TGTGCCACTTCGAAAAGACTAGCGGGAGGGCGTAGTAGCAATGAGCAGTTCTTC
J: TRBJ2-7; D: NA; V: TRBV5-1; size: NA; CDR3: CASSILSGYEQYF; DNA: TGCGCCAGCAGCATCCTTTCGGGGTACGAGCAGTACTTC
J: TRBJ2-4; D: TRBD2; V: TRBV19; size: NA; CDR3: CASSRLAGGFVGKNIQYF; DNA: TGTGCCAGTAGCAGACTAGCGGGGGGGTTTGTGGGCAAAAACATTCAGTACTTC
J: TRBJ2-6; D: NA; V: TRBV19; size: NA; CDR3: CASINFGANVLTF; DNA: TGTGCCAGTATAAATTTCGGGGCCAACGTCCTGACTTTC
J: TRBJ1-1; D: NA; V: TRBV7-8; size: NA; CDR3: CASSLDRNTEAFF; DNA: TGTGCCAGCAGTTTGGACAGGAACACTGAAGCTTTCTTT
J: TRBJ1-1; D: NA; V: TRBV5-1; size: NA; CDR3: CASSRAGEFLGTEAFF; DNA: TGCGCCAGCAGTAGGGCAGGGGAGTTCTTGGGCACTGAAGCTTTCTTT
J: TRBJ1-2; D: NA; V: TRBV4-3; size: once; CDR3: CASSQGVGGLAYYGYTF; DNA: TGCGCCAGCAGCCAAGGAGTGGGGGGACTGGCTTACTATGGCTACACCTTC
J: TRBJ2-1; D: NA; V: TRBV7-2; size: NA; CDR3: CASSLASRGSDEQFF; DNA: TGTGCCAGCAGCTTGGCGTCTAGGGGTTCGGATGAGCAGTTCTTC
J: TRBJ2-1; D: TRBD2; V: TRBV2; size: NA; CDR3: CASSPSSGLANEQFF; DNA: TGTGCCAGCAGTCCTTCTAGCGGTCTAGCAAATGAGCAGTTCTTC
J: TRBJ1-1; D: TRBD1; V: TRBV11-3; size: few; CDR3: CASSLLTGGGGTEAFF; DNA: TGTGCCAGCAGCTTATTAACAGGGGGCGGAGGCACTGAAGCTTTCTTT
J: TRBJ1-6; D: TRBD1; V: TRBV6-5; size: NA; CDR3: CASSYPRTGSNSPLHF; DNA: TGTGCCAGCAGTTACCCGAGGACAGGGTCCAATTCACCCCTCCACTTT
J: TRBJ1-3; D: NA; V: TRBV28; size: few; CDR3: CASSLSSGAGSGNTIYF; DNA: TGTGCCAGCAGTTTATCATCCGGTGCCGGCTCTGGAAACACCATATATTTT
J: TRBJ1-1; D: NA; V: TRBV4-1; size: few; CDR3: CASSWAPNTEAFF; DNA: TGCGCCAGCAGCTGGGCTCCTAACACTGAAGCTTTCTTT
J: TRBJ1-1; D: NA; V: TRBV2; size: NA; CDR3: CASREGNTEAFF; DNA: TGTGCCAGTAGGGAGGGCAACACTGAAGCTTTCTTT
J: TRBJ2-7; D: NA; V: TRBV6-6; size: once; CDR3: CASSIRGYEYF; DNA: TGTGCCAGCAGTATTAGGGGGTACGAGTACTTC
J: TRBJ2-5; D: TRBD2; V: TRBV7-9; size: NA; CDR3: CASSSLAGVETQYF; DNA: TGTGCCAGCAGCTCACTAGCGGGGGTGGAGACCCAGTACTTC